This is a list of T cell receptor beta chains from one sample in a study of cytomegalovirus exposure and HLA in healthy donors. Data came from immunoSEQ multiplex PCR; TCRdb stores just in-frame clones and leaves some out. The sample has approximately 70,000 clones; approximately 67% are singletons. The sample comprised PBMCs. The receptors stem from a man aged 40-55 years in good health and CMV-seropositive. The CDR3 runs from the conserved cysteine through the conserved F or W. The order of the fields is V gene, J gene, D gene, clone size, CDR3 DNA, CDR3 protein. A D gene is named only where the DNA matches it firmly. Clone size is not always given. Where it is, it says once, few, many or a class for expanded clones.

>TRBV4-1|TRBJ2-2|TRBD1|-
TGCGCCAGCAGCCCCCGCCTTCGGGACAGGGGGAACACCGGGGAGCTGTTTTTT
CASSPRLRDRGNTGELFF
>TRBV2|TRBJ2-2|TRBD2|few
TGTGCCAGCAGGGCACTAGCGGGAGGGACCCAGGTCGGGGAGCTGTTTTTT
CASRALAGGTQVGELFF
>TRBV29-1|TRBJ1-2|-|-
TGCAGCGTTGGGTACACCAACTATGGCTACACCTTC
CSVGYTNYGYTF
>TRBV4-3|TRBJ1-2|TRBD1|-
TGCGCCAGCAGCCAAGTGGGGACAGATTTTAACTATGGCTACACCTTC
CASSQVGTDFNYGYTF
>TRBV18|TRBJ1-1|-|-
TGTGCCAGCTCAGCGGGACGGAGGAACACTGAGGCTTTCTTT
CASSAGRRNTEAFF
>TRBV27|TRBJ2-1|-|-
TGTGCCAGCAGCTTACGAAGGTCGGGCAATGAGCAGTTCTTC
CASSLRRSGNEQFF
>TRBV9|TRBJ2-1|-|few
TGTGCCAGCACCTTCCGGGACTCCAAATACAATGAGCAGTTCTTC
CASTFRDSKYNEQFF
>TRBV29-1|TRBJ2-7|TRBD1|few
TGCAGCATACGGGACAGGTTCTACGAGCAGTACTTC
CSIRDRFYEQYF
>TRBV10-3|TRBJ1-1|-|-
TGTGCCATCAGTGAGTCGACAGGAGCAGCCCAGGTCTTT
CAISESTGAAQVF
>TRBV11-2|TRBJ1-5|-|-
TGTGCCAGCAGCTTAGATCACCAGGATTATCAGCCCCAGCATTTT
CASSLDHQDYQPQHF
>TRBV7-7|TRBJ1-6|-|many
TGTGCTAGCAGCTTAGATGAGGGTCCAGATTCACCCCTCCACTTT
CASSLDEGPDSPLHF
>TRBV5-4|TRBJ2-2|TRBD2|-
TGTGCCAGCAGCTTGGCGCTAGCGGACTACACCGGGGAGCTGTTTTTT
CASSLALADYTGELFF
>TRBV30|TRBJ1-1|TRBD1|few
TGTGCCTGGAGTCGACAGGGGAACACTGAAGCTTTCTTT
CAWSRQGNTEAFF
>TRBV5-4|TRBJ2-7|TRBD2|-
TGTGCCAGCAGCTACCCGTTCCTAGCGGGAGATGGAGAGCAGTACTTC
CASSYPFLAGDGEQYF
>TRBV7-2|TRBJ1-1|-|once
TGTGCCAGCAGCTTAGGCCAGAACATGAACACTGAAGCTTTCTTT
CASSLGQNMNTEAFF
>TRBV28|TRBJ1-5|-|-
TGTGCCAGCAGTTTAGTAGGGGTCAATCAGCCCCAGCATTTT
CASSLVGVNQPQHF
>TRBV6-5|TRBJ2-1|-|-
TGTGCCAGCAGTTACGACCCCAGGCGGGGGCACAATGAGCAGTTCTTC
CASSYDPRRGHNEQFF
>TRBV5-1|TRBJ1-2|-|-
TGCGCCAGCAGCTTGGCTGGAGGAGGGATGGACTACTATGGCTACACCTTC
CASSLAGGGMDYYGYTF
>TRBV6-1|TRBJ2-7|-|-
TGTGCCAGCAGTTCCCCCCGGGCGGGGACCTACGAGCAGTACTTC
CASSSPRAGTYEQYF
>TRBV11-3|TRBJ2-2|TRBD2|few
TGTGCCAGCAGCTCCCCGGCGGGGGCCGGGGAGCTGTTTTTT
CASSSPAGAGELFF
>TRBV7-9|TRBJ2-3|-|-
TGTGCCAGCAGCTTGAGGGCCGCAGATACGCAGTATTTT
CASSLRAADTQYF
>TRBV28|TRBJ2-2|-|-
TGTGCCAGCATGGGGCCATTAACCGGGGAGCTGTTTTTT
CASMGPLTGELFF
>TRBV7-9|TRBJ2-2|TRBD1|-
TGTGCCAGCGCTCCCCTGGGACAGGTGATGAACACCGGGGAGCTGTTTTTT
CASAPLGQVMNTGELFF
>TRBV6-5|TRBJ1-2|TRBD1|-
TGTGCCAGCAGGGGGGGACAGAGCTATGGCTACACCTTC
CASRGGQSYGYTF
>TRBV11-3|TRBJ2-2|TRBD2|-
TGTGCCAGCAGCTTTACAGGACTAGCTAACGGGGAGCTGTTTTTT
CASSFTGLANGELFF
>TRBV2|TRBJ1-1|TRBD1|once
TGTGCCACGGCCGGGACAGGGGGTAGGGGCACTGAAGCTTTCTTT
CATAGTGGRGTEAFF
>TRBV18|TRBJ1-4|-|-
TGTGCCAGCTCACCACTAATTCCCGCGGAGAATGAAAAACTGTTTTTT
CASSPLIPAENEKLFF
>TRBV25-1|TRBJ1-5|TRBD1|few
TGTGCCAGCAGGGCGACAGGGGGGACGGGCAATCAGCCCCAGCATTTT
CASRATGGTGNQPQHF
>TRBV28|TRBJ1-1|-|once
TGTGCCAGCAGTATACAGGGAATTCCCCTTGAAGCTTTCTTT
CASSIQGIPLEAFF
>TRBV9|TRBJ2-1|TRBD1|-
TGTGCCAGCAGCTCAGGGGGCACCAGCGACAATGAGCAGTTCTTC
CASSSGGTSDNEQFF
>TRBV19|TRBJ2-3|TRBD2|once
TGTGCCAGTACCGACGATTCTAGCGGGGAAACCGCAGATACGCAGTATTTT
CASTDDSSGETADTQYF
>TRBV5-8|TRBJ2-7|TRBD1|-
TGTGCCAGCAGCCGCTCAGGGACAGGGGTGAGCGAGCAGTACTTC
CASSRSGTGVSEQYF
>TRBV6-1|TRBJ1-5|-|few
TGTGCCAGCAGTGAATCAGGGGCCGGTAAGCCCCAGCATTTT
CASSESGAGKPQHF
>TRBV6-5|TRBJ1-6|-|-
TGTGCCAGCAGACCGGACAATCGGGCCAATTCACCCCTCCACTTT
CASRPDNRANSPLHF
>TRBV15|TRBJ2-6|TRBD1|-
TGTGCCACCAGCAGGACAGGGACTGGGGCCAACGTCCTGACTTTC
CATSRTGTGANVLTF
>TRBV5-1|TRBJ1-4|TRBD1|-
TGCGCCAGCACTCGCGAGGGGGCCCAAGAAAAACTGTTTTTT
CASTREGAQEKLFF
>TRBV5-1|TRBJ2-3|TRBD2|-
TGCGCCAGCAGCTTGGGGTTTACTAGCGGGGGGTCGGATACGCAGTATTTT
CASSLGFTSGGSDTQYF
>TRBV30|TRBJ1-6|TRBD1|-
TGTGCCTGGAAGAGACAGGGAGTTAGCTCCTATAATTCACCCCTCCACTTT
CAWKRQGVSSYNSPLHF
>TRBV7-9|TRBJ1-1|-|-
TGTGCCAGCAGCTTCGGAGAGAACACTGAAGCTTTCTTT
CASSFGENTEAFF
>TRBV4-2|TRBJ2-2|TRBD2|-
TGTGCCAGCAGCCAAGAGCGGGAGGGCCCTACCGGGGAGCTGTTTTTT
CASSQEREGPTGELFF
>TRBV19|TRBJ2-7|TRBD1|-
TGTGCCACCAAACCCGCCGGGACAGGGTCCTACGAGCAGTACTTC
CATKPAGTGSYEQYF
>TRBV7-2|TRBJ2-5|-|-
TGTGCCAGCAGCCCCCAGACTAGTGGAGAGACCCAGTACTTC
CASSPQTSGETQYF
>TRBV30|TRBJ2-3|-|few
TGTGCCTGGAGTGTTGGCGGGGTTAGCACAGATACGCAGTATTTT
CAWSVGGVSTDTQYF
>TRBV9|TRBJ2-7|TRBD1|-
TGTGCCAGCAGCCTGGGAGACAGGGAGTACGAGCAGTACTTC
CASSLGDREYEQYF
>TRBV6-1|TRBJ1-1|TRBD1|few
TGTGCCACCGACCTGACAGGGAACATGAACACTGAAGCTTTCTTT
CATDLTGNMNTEAFF
>TRBV2|TRBJ2-2|-|-
TGTGCCAGCAGTGGGCTGGCGGGCTCATCCACCGGGGAGCTGTTTTTT
CASSGLAGSSTGELFF
>TRBV28|TRBJ2-1|-|once
TGTGCCAGCAGTCCCCCCGGCTACAATGAGCAGTTCTTC
CASSPPGYNEQFF
>TRBV19|TRBJ2-7|-|-
TGTGCCAGTAGAGGACAAGTTTCCTACGAGCAGTACTTC
CASRGQVSYEQYF
>TRBV28|TRBJ2-7|-|-
TGTGCCAGCAGTTTACACCGGGATACAACGTTCTACGAGCAGTACTTC
CASSLHRDTTFYEQYF
>TRBV29-1|TRBJ2-2|-|-
TGCAGTTTCCTCGGGGACACCGGGGAGCTGTTTTTT
CSFLGDTGELFF
>TRBV7-9|TRBJ2-1|TRBD2|-
TGTGCCAGCAGCCGCGCTAGCGGGAGCTCCTACAATGAGCAGTTCTTC
CASSRASGSSYNEQFF
>TRBV5-4|TRBJ2-3|-|-
TGTGCCAGCAGCCCGGGAGGGACAGCCACAGATACGCAGTATTTT
CASSPGGTATDTQYF
>TRBV19|TRBJ1-2|TRBD1|-
TGTGCCAGTACCGACGGACAGGGGGCTGGTGGCTACACCTTC
CASTDGQGAGGYTF
>TRBV5-6|TRBJ2-7|TRBD1|-
TGTGCCAGCAGCTTACTACCGGGACAGGGCTCCTACGAGCAGTACTTC
CASSLLPGQGSYEQYF
>TRBV6-5|TRBJ2-5|TRBD1|once
TGTGCCAGCAGTTCCTCGGACAGGCGGGCGGAGACCCAGTACTTC
CASSSSDRRAETQYF
>TRBV7-3|TRBJ1-1|TRBD1|-
TGTGCCAGCAGCCTCGACAGGGACACTGAAGCTTTCTTT
CASSLDRDTEAFF
>TRBV28|TRBJ1-1|TRBD1|-
TGTGCCAGCAGCGACGGACAGGGGAACACTGAAGCTTTCTTT
CASSDGQGNTEAFF
>TRBV18|TRBJ2-2|TRBD1|once
TGTGCCAGCTCGTCACAGGGGGATAATACCGGGGAGCTGTTTTTT
CASSSQGDNTGELFF
>TRBV6-1|TRBJ1-4|TRBD1|-
TGTGCCAGCAGTGAAGTGAAGGGGGCAGGTGAAAAACTGTTTTTT
CASSEVKGAGEKLFF
>TRBV6-5|TRBJ1-1|TRBD1|once
TGTGCCAGCGGTCCGACAGGGGCCCCGACCACTGAAGCTTTCTTT
CASGPTGAPTTEAFF